This T cell receptor beta chain derives from a study of T cells in localized non-small cell lung cancer. Trimming shortened V by 2 bases and J by 8 bases, and 13 bases separated the two germline ends. Germline lookup yields CDR1 SGDLS and CDR2 YYNGEE. The CDR3 consists of 14 residues. Whole-study results and caveats: A median of 57 of the top 100 tumor clones appeared in adjacent lung, which was paired and uninvolved.

Using immunoSEQ multiplex PCR, the repertoire was profiled, and TCRdb retains in-frame clones only, with some absent. The sample records 25,000 to 30,000 clones, about 90% being singletons. With regard to this clone: Its antigen is as yet unknown.

The sample consisted of peripheral blood mononuclear cells, taken before any cancer treatment. The sequence was obtained from a woman aged 40 to 75 with stage III lung adenocarcinoma. V and J are TRBV9 and TRBJ1-4; maybe TRBD1 (6 bases). The CDR3 nucleotides are TGTGCCAGCAGCGTGATGGCAGGGGACGAAAAACTGTTTTTT. Encoded protein: CASSVMAGDEKLFF.